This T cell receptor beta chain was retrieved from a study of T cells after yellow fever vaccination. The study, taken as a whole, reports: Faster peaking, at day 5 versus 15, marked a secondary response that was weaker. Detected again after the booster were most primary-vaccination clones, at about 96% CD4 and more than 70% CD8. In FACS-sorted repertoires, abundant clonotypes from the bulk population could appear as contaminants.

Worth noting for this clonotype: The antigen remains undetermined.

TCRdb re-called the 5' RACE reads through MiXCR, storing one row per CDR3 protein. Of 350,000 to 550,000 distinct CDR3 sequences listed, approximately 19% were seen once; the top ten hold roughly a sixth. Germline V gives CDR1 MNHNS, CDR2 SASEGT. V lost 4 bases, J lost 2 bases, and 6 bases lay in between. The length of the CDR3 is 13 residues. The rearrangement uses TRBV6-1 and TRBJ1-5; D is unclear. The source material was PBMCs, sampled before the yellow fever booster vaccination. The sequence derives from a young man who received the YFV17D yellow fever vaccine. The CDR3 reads CASSGLGNQPQHF. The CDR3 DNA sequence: TGTGCCAGCAGTGGCCTAGGCAATCAGCCCCAGCATTTT.